Listed here are 29 T cell receptor beta chains from one sample, sequenced in a study of T cell responses to AZD1222 COVID-19 vaccine. Using immunoSEQ multiplex PCR, the repertoire was profiled, and TCRdb retains in-frame clones only, with some absent. The sample lists tens of thousands of clones, 85% to 90% occurring once. The source was peripheral blood, collected 28 days after the second AZD1222 dose. The origin of the receptors is an adult who received the AZD1222 COVID-19 vaccine.

In regard to this clone: The germline gene is not matched at one end of the junction; a read error may be the cause. The chain combines TRBV28 with TRBJ1-1, with D hard to call. CDR3 length equals 12 residues. Germline CDR1 MDHEN, CDR2 SYDVKM. The CDR3, as DNA: TGTGCCAGCAGTTCCCTGCCGCCGGAAGCCTTCTTT. It yields the protein CASSSLPPEAFF.

The chain couples TRBV9 to TRBJ1-3, with unresolved D. This CDR3 spans 15 amino acids. The germline V gene has CDR1 SGDLS and CDR2 YYNGEE. Trimming removed 2 bases at V and 1 base at J, with 10 bases between. The CDR3 reads CASSVDRSSGNTIYF. The CDR3 nucleotides read TGTGCCAGCAGCGTTGACCGTAGTTCTGGAAACACCATATATTTT.

The rearrangement uses TRBV28 and TRBJ2-7; D perhaps matches TRBD2 (6 bases). Germline CDR1 MDHEN, CDR2 SYDVKM. Trimming pared 8 bases from V and 0 bases from J, leaving 8 bases between. The CDR3 is 12 residues long. The CDR3 sequence: CASGGYSYEQYF. The CDR3 coding sequence is TGTGCCAGCGGGGGGTACTCCTACGAGCAGTACTTC.

This clone was picked up one time. The rearrangement links TRBV5-6 to TRBJ2-7; possibly TRBD1 for D (6 bases). The germline CDR1 and CDR2 sequences are SGHDT and YYEEEE. CDR3 length equals 14 residues. Trimming cost V 4 bases and J 4 bases, with 15 bases left between them. The CDR3: CASSLPGQLYEQYF. The CDR3 nucleotides are TGTGCCAGCAGCCTGCCCGGACAGTTATACGAGCAGTACTTC.

The chain uses TRBV28 and TRBJ2-1; D uncertain. The CDR3 has 12 residues. Trimming removed 6 bases from V and 8 bases from J, with 11 bases in between. Germline V gives CDR1 MDHEN, CDR2 SYDVKM. CDR3 amino acids: CASRTQEYEQFF. CDR3 DNA: TGTGCCAGCAGAACTCAGGAATATGAGCAGTTCTTC. Variable domain in full (rest from reference TRBV28 and TRBJ2-1): DVKVTQSSRYLVKRTGEKVFLECVQDMDHENMFWYRQDPGLGLRLIYFSYDVKMKEKGDIPEGYSVSREKKERFSLILESASTNQTSMYLCASRTQEYEQFFGPGTRLTVL.

The J gene is TRBJ1-2, the V gene TRBV28; 8 bases fit TRBD1. V shed 3 bases, J shed 7 bases, and the junction held 7 bases outside the gene matches. This CDR3 region has 14 residues. The germline gives CDR1 MDHEN, CDR2 SYDVKM. CDR3 sequence: CASSFLGQGSGYTF. The CDR3 coding sequence is TGTGCCAGCAGTTTCCTTGGACAGGGAAGTGGCTACACCTTC.

The chain combines TRBV6-6 with TRBJ1-5, with D unresolved. CDR1 MNHNY and CDR2 SVGAGI come from the germline V gene (reference sequence). With 0 bases removed from V and 1 base from J, the gap between germline ends came to 7 bases. The CDR3 spans 15 residues. The CDR3 reads CASSYSRRSNQPQHF. The CDR3 region has the DNA TGTGCCAGCAGTTACTCGAGACGGAGCAATCAGCCCCAGCATTTT.

The V gene is TRBV4-1, the J gene TRBJ1-4; D gene uncertain. Trimming pared 2 bases from V and 7 bases from J, leaving 14 bases between. The CDR3 extends over 15 amino acids. The germline V gene has CDR1 MGHRA and CDR2 YSYEKL. The DNA for the CDR3 is TGCGCCAGCAGCCAATCGGGTGGATCGGGTGAAAAACTGTTTTTT. Translation: CASSQSGGSGEKLFF.

J is TRBJ2-7 and V is TRBV7-2, with 10 positions matching TRBD1. Per germline, CDR1 SGHTA and CDR2 FQGNSA. The CDR3 loop spans 15 amino acids. The V segment lost 4 bases and the J segment 4 bases; nucleotides outside the gene matches: 7. The CDR3 protein is CASSWTGGVGYEQYF. The CDR3 bases are TGTGCCAGCAGCTGGACAGGGGGGGTAGGGTACGAGCAGTACTTC. The complete variable domain, with remaining parts taken from reference TRBV7-2 and TRBJ2-7, reads GAGVSQSPSNKVTEKGKDVELRCDPISGHTALYWYRQSLGQGLEFLIYFQGNSAPDKSGLPSDRFSAERTGGSVSTLTIQRTQQEDSAVYLCASSWTGGVGYEQYFGPGTRLTVT.

The chain has TRBV30 and TRBJ2-1, with D possibly called TRBD1 or TRBD2 (7 bases each). The CDR3 length is 14 residues. Trimming took off 6 bases at V and 0 bases at J, with 12 bases between the two ends. Germline V CDR1 and CDR2: GTSNPN, SVGIG (reference sequence). The CDR3, as DNA: TGTGCCTGCCAGGGGGGGGGCTCCTACAATGAGCAGTTCTTC. This translates into CACQGGGSYNEQFF.

The J gene is TRBJ1-6, the V gene TRBV9; a possible D gene is TRBD1 (6 bases). Germline V CDR1 and CDR2: SGDLS, YYNGEE. This CDR3 has 15 residues. V lost 3 bases and J 4 bases, leaving 11 bases between the germline ends. CDR3 protein: CASSGGQGYNSPLHF. CDR3 DNA: TGTGCCAGCAGCGGGGGGCAGGGGTATAATTCACCCCTCCACTTT.

With regard to this clone: At one end, the junction sequence differs from germline, possibly due to a read error. The J gene is TRBJ2-7, the V gene TRBV4-1; the match to TRBD1 covers 10 bases. CDR1 MGHRA and CDR2 YSYEKL come from the germline V gene. CDR3 length: 16 amino acids. As DNA, the CDR3 is TGCGCCAGCAACCAAGCACCCGGGACAGGGGTAAGCGAGCAGTACTTC. It translates to CASNQAPGTGVSEQYF.

V and J are TRBV2 and TRBJ2-3; the match to TRBD2 covers 9 bases. V was clipped by 6 bases and J by 6 bases; unmatched bases: 7. This CDR3 spans 14 amino acids. Germline values: CDR1 SNHLY, CDR2 FYNNEI. DNA of the CDR3: TGTGCCAGCAGGCGGGGACTAGCCCGGGATACGCAGTATTTT. It encodes CASRRGLARDTQYF.

This sequence joins TRBV5-1 and TRBJ1-5, with TRBD1 as a possible D gene (6 bases). V was shortened by 3 bases and J by 2 bases, with 12 bases between the two germline ends. The CDR3 loop spans 15 amino acids. CDR1 and CDR2 (germline): SGHRS, YFSETQ. In DNA form, the CDR3 reads TGCGCCAGCAGCTGGACAGCAGCGGGCAATCAGCCCCAGCATTTT. It codes for CASSWTAAGNQPQHF.

This clone was seen once. This chain's CDR3 is CASSETGGGGEKLFF. In DNA form, the CDR3 reads TGTGCCAGCAGTGAAACGGGAGGGGGAGGTGAAAAACTGTTTTTT. J is TRBJ1-4 and V is TRBV6-1; possibly TRBD1 for D (6 bases). There are 15 residues in the CDR3. Trimming shortened V by 2 bases and J by 7 bases, and 14 bases separated the two germline ends. Per the germline V gene, CDR1 is MNHNS and CDR2 is SASEGT.

This clone has only a few counts. The genes are TRBV5-6 and TRBJ1-3; unclear D gene. In germline, CDR1 is SGHDT, CDR2 YYEEEE. The CDR3 runs to 15 residues. V shed 3 bases and J shed 0 bases, with 10 bases lying between them. The CDR3 DNA reads TGTGCCAGCAGCTGGGCACAGTTCTCTGGAAACACCATATATTTT. Protein sequence: CASSWAQFSGNTIYF. Combining the CDR3 with reference TRBV5-6 and TRBJ1-3 gives the whole variable domain DAGVTQSPTHLIKTRGQQVTLRCSPKSGHDTVSWYQQALGQGPQFIFQYYEEEERQRGNFPDRFSGHQFPNYSSELNVNALLLGDSALYLCASSWAQFSGNTIYFGEGSWLTVV.

The J gene is TRBJ2-3, the V gene TRBV19; the D is unclear. The germline V gene encodes CDR1 LNHDA and CDR2 SQIVND (reference sequence). The CDR3 loop spans 16 amino acids. V was trimmed by 5 bases and J by 0 bases, leaving 15 bases between them. The CDR3 DNA follows: TGTGCCAGTAGTGTTTCTGATGTATCTAGCACAGATACGCAGTATTTT. Translated: CASSVSDVSSTDTQYF.

This clone was detected only once. This chain connects TRBV2 to TRBJ1-6, with no clear D. Per germline, CDR1 SNHLY and CDR2 FYNNEI. The CDR3 contains 15 residues. V was clipped by 4 bases and J by 8 bases, with 15 bases between them. The CDR3 nucleotides are TGTGCCAGCAGTGTCCCTCTAGTGACTTATTCACCCCTCCACTTT. This gives the protein CASSVPLVTYSPLHF.

The gene calls are TRBV11-3 and TRBJ2-7, with D perhaps matching TRBD1 or TRBD2 (5 bases each). Between the trimmed V and J ends, which lost 5 bases and 2 bases, there was a span of 16 bases. The CDR3 loop spans 15 amino acids. Germline lookup yields CDR1 SGHNT and CDR2 YENEEA. The CDR3 loop is CASSQGEGPPYEQYF. The CDR3 region has the DNA TGTGCCAGCAGCCAAGGTGAGGGGCCCCCCTACGAGCAGTACTTC.

The V call is TRBV10-3, the J call TRBJ1-5, with D unclear. Between the trimmed V and J ends, which lost 3 bases and 3 bases, there was a span of 6 bases. CDR3 length: 13 amino acids. Germline V gives CDR1 ENHRY, CDR2 SYGVKD. This CDR3 is CAISEQPNQPQHF. The CDR3 nucleotides are TGTGCCATCAGTGAACAGCCCAATCAGCCCCAGCATTTT.

Only a few counts were recorded for this clone. This chain uses TRBV9 with TRBJ2-1; D remains unclear. V was shortened by 4 bases and J by 5 bases, with 13 bases between the two germline ends. Germline V gene sequence: CDR1 SGDLS, CDR2 YYNGEE. CDR3 length: 14 residues. The chain's CDR3 is CASSTNLWDNEQFF. CDR3 DNA sequence: TGTGCCAGCAGCACAAACCTGTGGGACAATGAGCAGTTCTTC.

The rearrangement links TRBV29-1 to TRBJ1-2; no clear D. This CDR3 is 11 amino acids long. Germline V lookup: CDR1 SQVTM, CDR2 ANQGSEA. V gave up 3 bases and J gave up 2 bases, with 4 bases separating them. In DNA, the CDR3 is TGCAGCGTTGAGGAGAACTATGGCTACACCTTC. It translates to CSVEENYGYTF.

V is TRBV19 and J is TRBJ1-2; the D gene is possibly TRBD1 (6 bases). Germline V gives CDR1 LNHDA, CDR2 SQIVND (reference sequence). The CDR3 length is 15 residues. The V end was cut by 6 bases, the J end by 0 bases, with 14 bases between. CDR3 residues: CASRPTGSPNYGYTF. For the CDR3, the DNA is TGTGCCAGTAGACCTACAGGGTCCCCTAACTATGGCTACACCTTC.

The chain combines TRBV7-8 with TRBJ1-6; 9 nucleotides line up with TRBD1. This CDR3 spans 15 amino acids. The V gene end was trimmed by 1 base and the J gene end by 9 bases; junction bases not matched to a gene: 4. CDR1 SGHVS and CDR2 FQNEAQ come from the germline V gene. The CDR3 DNA follows: TGTGCCAGCAGCTTAGTTGGGACAGGGAGTTCACCCCTCCACTTT. Protein product: CASSLVGTGSSPLHF.

The CDR3 DNA follows: TGTGCCAGCCTTGATGACGATGGCTACACCTTC. The encoded protein is CASLDDDGYTF. The chain recombines TRBV12-3 or TRBV12-4 with TRBJ1-2, with unresolved D. This CDR3 has 11 residues. The V gene lost 8 bases and the J gene lost 6 bases, with 10 bases spanning the gap.

V is TRBV19 and J is TRBJ1-2; D unresolved. CDR1 and CDR2 from the germline V gene are LNHDA and SQIVND (reference sequence). The germline V and J ends were trimmed by 1 base and 10 bases, with 13 bases remaining between them. The CDR3 contains 13 residues. This CDR3 is CASSIADTRDYTF. DNA for the CDR3: TGTGCCAGTAGTATAGCGGATACGCGGGACTACACCTTC. The whole variable domain, remainder taken from reference TRBV19 and TRBJ1-2, is DGGITQSPKYLFRKEGQNVTLSCEQNLNHDAMYWYRQDPGQGLRLIYYSQIVNDFQKGDIAEGYSVSREKKESFPLTVTSAQKNPTAFYLCASSIADTRDYTFGSGTRLTVV.

The gene calls are TRBV24-1 and TRBJ2-3; no reliable D call. Trimming cost V 9 bases and J 5 bases, with 8 bases left between them. The germline V gene has CDR1 KGHDR and CDR2 SFDVKD. The CDR3 sequence is 11 residues long. This CDR3 is CATRSGDTQYF. In DNA form, the CDR3 reads TGTGCCACCCGTAGTGGAGATACGCAGTATTTT.

This clone was seen only once. This rearrangement joins TRBV19 to TRBJ1-6; unclear D gene. Trimming removed 6 bases at V and 10 bases at J, with 13 bases between. CDR3 size: 13 residues. Germline V gene sequence: CDR1 LNHDA, CDR2 SQIVND (reference sequence). The CDR3 bases are TGTGCCAGTAGGGTCCGGGGAGAATCACCCCTCCACTTT. It specifies CASRVRGESPLHF.

The chain recombines TRBV29-1 with TRBJ2-7, with D perhaps matching TRBD1 (6 bases). Germline lookup yields CDR1 SQVTM and CDR2 ANQGSEA. The CDR3 runs 13 residues. V was trimmed by 0 bases and J by 8 bases, leaving 14 bases between them. The CDR3 is CSVEDLGGGKQYF. CDR3 sequence (DNA): TGCAGCGTTGAAGATCTAGGGGGTGGAAAGCAGTACTTC.